This is a list of T cell receptor beta chains from one sample in a study of radiotherapy plus CTLA-4 blockade in lung cancer. Libraries were prepared by immunoSEQ multiplex PCR; TCRdb keeps only in-frame clonotypes and omits some of them. The table records roughly 90,000 clones, about four fifths of them present only once. The starting material was peripheral blood, obtained from a patient treated with radiotherapy plus ipilimumab. The receptors stem from a human donor with non-small cell lung cancer who had a partial response to radiotherapy plus ipilimumab. Some clones in this sample may be carry-over from other donors' samples. Each CDR3 is given with its conserved first and last residue. Fields, in order: J gene, clone size, D gene, V gene, CDR3 DNA, CDR3 protein. The D gene is left open where the match is weak. Part of the rows lack a size; the others show once, few, many or a class for expanded clones.

>TRBJ1-2|few|TRBD1|TRBV28
TGTGCCAGCAGTCCAGACAGGGGGATTAGGTATGGCTACACCTTC
CASSPDRGIRYGYTF
>TRBJ1-2|NA|TRBD1|TRBV28
TGTGCCAGCAGTTTTCGACAGGGCGTTGGGAGATATGGCTACACCTTC
CASSFRQGVGRYGYTF
>TRBJ1-3|NA|NA|TRBV6-5
TGTGCCAGCAGTGAGAGCTCTGGAAACACCATATATTTT
CASSESSGNTIYF
>TRBJ1-1|NA|TRBD1|TRBV27
TGTGCCAGCAGCCGGACAGGGCTCAACACTGAAGCTTTCTTT
CASSRTGLNTEAFF
>TRBJ2-5|NA|TRBD2|TRBV28
TGTGCCAGCAGTTTTTTGTGGGGTAGCGGGGCGGGGACCCAGTACTTC
CASSFLWGSGAGTQYF
>TRBJ1-4|NA|TRBD1|TRBV2
TGTGCCAGCAGTTTTTTTCCGGGACAGGTTTGGGAAAAACTGTTTTTT
CASSFFPGQVWEKLFF
>TRBJ1-1|NA|NA|TRBV6-1
TGTGCCAGCAGTAGTTTGGGGCCAGTGGGAGCTTTCTTT
CASSSLGPVGAFF
>TRBJ2-2|NA|NA|TRBV9
TGTGCCAGCAGCTTCTCCGACTTGAACACCGGGGAGCTGTTTTTT
CASSFSDLNTGELFF
>TRBJ2-7|few|TRBD2|TRBV7-9
TGTGCCAGCAGCTTTGCGGGACGGGGGGACGAGCAGTACTTC
CASSFAGRGDEQYF
>TRBJ2-7|NA|NA|TRBV7-2
TGTGCCAGCAGCTTAGCGGGAGCTTACGAGCAGTACTTC
CASSLAGAYEQYF
>TRBJ2-2|NA|NA|TRBV7-6
TGTGCCAGCAGCCCCAGGGCAGGGGACGGGGAGCTGTTTTTT
CASSPRAGDGELFF
>TRBJ1-5|NA|NA|TRBV20-1
TGCAGTGTCACTCAGGGTGTATCCCAGCATTTT
CSVTQGVSQHF
>TRBJ2-7|NA|NA|TRBV20-1
TGCAGTGCTACAAGAGACTACGAGCAGTACTTC
CSATRDYEQYF